A single sample is the source of the 18 T cell receptor beta chains below, sequenced in a study of T cells in women clearing cervical HPV infection. Here immunoSEQ multiplex PCR was the method, and the copy in TCRdb shows in-frame clones only, minus some. The sample table sets out roughly 50,000 clones. The sample taken for sequencing was blood buffy coat. The source of these receptors is a woman aged 18 to 75 with a cervical HPV16 infection that either progressed to CIN3+ or cleared (not recorded which).

Remarks on this clone: The read is 3 residues too short to cover the CDR3 end, so that end is filled in from the germline J gene. The chain employs TRBV5-4 and TRBJ1-2; TRBD1 agrees at 8 bases. The CDR3 extends over 14 amino acids. The V segment lost 0 bases and the J segment 5 bases; nucleotides outside the gene matches: 3. CDR1 and CDR2 from the germline V gene are SGHNT and YYREEE (reference sequence). This CDR3 reads CASSLAGQVYGYTF. Partial CDR3 DNA: TGTGCCAGCAGCTTGGCGGGACAGGTATATGGC.

Notes on this clone: The read stops 3 residues short of the end of the CDR3; the missing end is completed from the germline J gene. The chain couples TRBV20-1 to TRBJ2-7; no definite D call. Germline values: CDR1 DFQATT, CDR2 SNEGSKA (reference sequence). V was shortened by 6 bases and J by 2 bases, with 14 bases between the two germline ends. The CDR3 spans 13 residues. Partial CDR3 DNA: TGCAGTGCAGCCGGTCACCATACCTACGAG. This translates into CSAAGHHTYE. The whole CDR3 is CSAAGHHTYEQYF.

Comment on this clone: The read falls 3 residues short of the CDR3 end, and the missing part is taken from the germline J gene. V is TRBV13 and J is TRBJ2-7, with TRBD2 matching 10 bases. Trimming cost V 0 bases and J 3 bases; bases outside gene matches: 5. Germline CDR1 PRHDT, CDR2 FYEKMQ (reference sequence). This CDR3 contains 16 residues. The sequenced CDR3 bases are TGTGCCAGCAGCTTAGGCGGGGTAGCGGGGGGCTACGAG. Protein: CASSLGGVAGGYE. The whole CDR3 sequence reads CASSLGGVAGGYEQYF.

A note on this clone: The CDR3 extends 3 residues past the end of the read, so its final part is completed from the germline J gene. This chain connects TRBV6-1 to TRBJ1-1; a weak D match, TRBD1 (5 bases). CDR1 and CDR2 from the germline V gene are MNHNS and SASEGT. The CDR3 length is 14 residues. The CDR3 bases that were read are TGTGCCAGCAGTGAACCGGGGGACCTAAGGGAA. It is translated as CASSEPGDLRE. The CDR3 in full is CASSEPGDLREAFF.

A word on this clone: The CDR3 end is not reached by the read, which stops 3 residues before it; the germline J gene fills it in. The rearrangement uses TRBV2 and TRBJ2-1; D is perhaps TRBD2 (6 bases). The V end was cut by 10 bases, the J end by 7 bases, with 20 bases between. Germline CDR1 reads SNHLY; CDR2 reads FYNNEI. The CDR3 extends over 14 amino acids. The CDR3 bases that were read are TGTGCCACGGGACTCCAGAAAGGTATAAATGAG. Protein: CATGLQKGINE. The whole CDR3 is CATGLQKGINEQFF.

On this clone: The read ends 3 residues early relative to the CDR3; the germline J gene fills the gap. The chain joins TRBV20-1 to TRBJ1-1; D possibly corresponds to TRBD1 (6 bases). The CDR3 has 12 residues. Germline values: CDR1 DFQATT, CDR2 SNEGSKA (reference sequence). V dropped 7 bases and J dropped 0 bases, with 9 bases sitting between them. Incomplete CDR3 DNA: TGCAGTGAAGGGGGTCTGAACACTGAA. Translated, it gives CSEGGLNTE. In full, the CDR3 is CSEGGLNTEAFF.

About this clone itself: The CDR3 extends 3 residues past the end of the read, so its final part is completed from the germline J gene. The chain links TRBV7-6 to TRBJ2-2; no clear D gene. The CDR3 runs 14 residues. Germline V gene data show CDR1 as SGHVS and CDR2 as FNYEAQ. CDR3 region: CASSLGAENSPLFF. CDR3 DNA, as far as it was read: TGTGCCAGCAGCTTAGGGGCAGAGAATTCACCG.

Of note for this clone: The CDR3 end falls 3 residues outside the read, so it is completed with the germline J gene. The genes are TRBV6-1 and TRBJ1-5; weak D call: TRBD1 (6 bases). CDR3 size: 15 residues. Deletions cut 3 bases from V and 4 bases from J, with 13 bases between. CDR1 is MNHNS, CDR2 SASEGT, per germline. CDR3 bases read: TGTGCCAGCAGTGACATCTACAGGGAGAATCAGCCC. The encoded protein is CASSDIYRENQP. The whole CDR3 sequence is CASSDIYRENQPQHF.

Comment on this clone: Coverage ceases 3 residues before the CDR3 finishes, and the germline J gene fills in the end. The rearrangement links TRBV7-2 to TRBJ2-3; D gene ambiguous. The germline CDR1 and CDR2 sequences are SGHTA and FQGNSA. CDR3 length equals 13 residues. CDR3 protein: CASSSRVQETQYF. The covered CDR3 bases are TGTGCCAGCAGCTCCCGAGTACAAGAGACG.

As concerns this clone: With the read ending 3 residues before the CDR3 end, the germline J gene is used to fill in that end. V usage is TRBV5-1 and J usage is TRBJ2-1; 9 bases align to TRBD2. V lost 8 bases, J lost 2 bases, and 5 bases stayed unmatched. The CDR3 consists of 14 residues. Germline assignment: CDR1 SGHRS and CDR2 YFSETQ. The CDR3 bases that were read are TGCGCCAGTGACCCTAGCGGGGCCTACAATGAG. This gives the protein CASDPSGAYNE. The CDR3 as a whole reads CASDPSGAYNEQFF.

A word on this clone: Read data end 3 residues before the CDR3 end; the end is taken from the germline J gene. The chain carries TRBV14 and TRBJ1-4; D is unresolved. This CDR3 contains 16 residues. Germline V gives CDR1 SGHDN, CDR2 FVKESK. V was pared by 0 bases and J by 7 bases, with 15 bases between. This CDR3 is CASSQDWSGPREKLFF. The CDR3 bases that were read are TGTGCCAGCAGCCAAGATTGGAGCGGACCCCGTGAAAAA. Combining the CDR3 with reference TRBV14 and TRBJ1-4 gives the whole variable domain EAGVTQFPSHSVIEKGQTVTLRCDPISGHDNLYWYRRVMGKEIKFLLHFVKESKQDESGMPNNRFLAERTGGTYSTLKVQPAELEDSGVYFCASSQDWSGPREKLFFGSGTQLSVL.

On this clone: The read gets to within 3 residues of the CDR3 end, and the germline J gene fills in the rest. The rearrangement joins TRBV5-1 to TRBJ1-6; 10 bases align to TRBD1. With 2 bases clipped from V and 8 bases from J, the junction kept 4 bases outside the gene matches. The CDR3 sequence is 15 residues long. Per germline, CDR1 SGHRS and CDR2 YFSETQ. The DNA read from the CDR3 is TGCGCCAGCAGCTTCCGACAGGGGGCGGATTCACCC. This encodes CASSFRQGADSP. The entire CDR3 reads CASSFRQGADSPLHF.

A note on this clone: The read is 3 residues too short to cover the CDR3 end, so that end is filled in from the germline J gene. The gene calls are TRBV7-3 and TRBJ1-6; D unclear. Deletions cut 1 base from V and 9 bases from J, with 10 bases between. The CDR3 spans 14 residues. Germline loops: CDR1 SGHTA, CDR2 FQGTGA. This CDR3 is CASSLKELGSPLHF. The DNA read from the CDR3 is TGTGCCAGCAGCTTAAAAGAGCTTGGTTCACCC.

As to this clone: Read sequence stops 3 residues before the CDR3 end, and the germline J gene provides the missing end. This rearrangement joins TRBV7-2 to TRBJ2-1, with D unclear. Germline lookup yields CDR1 SGHTA and CDR2 FQGNSA. Trimming cost V 0 bases and J 6 bases, with 18 bases left between them. The CDR3 contains 17 residues. Partial CDR3 DNA: TGTGCCAGCAGCTTAGCGTTGATAACTACCTCCCTCAATGAG. It yields the protein CASSLALITTSLNE. The full-length CDR3 reads as CASSLALITTSLNEQFF.

Of note for this clone: The read falls 3 residues short of the CDR3 end, and the missing part is taken from the germline J gene. The chain employs TRBV5-1 and TRBJ1-2, with D possibly TRBD1 on 5 matching bases. This CDR3 comprises 13 residues. Germline values: CDR1 SGHRS, CDR2 YFSETQ. The CDR3 bases that were read are TGCGCCAGCAATTTAGCGGGGGAAGAGACC. It yields the protein CASNLAGEET. The entire CDR3 sequence reads CASNLAGEETYTF.

With regard to this clone: At one end the junction does not follow the germline gene, possibly because of a read error. The sequence runs out 3 residues before the end of the CDR3; the remainder is reconstructed from the germline J gene. Different DNA sequences within this sample yield the same CDR3. This chain connects TRBV7-9 to TRBJ1-3, with a possible D match to TRBD1 (5 bases). The CDR3 runs to 12 residues. Germline V gene sequence: CDR1 SEHNR, CDR2 FQNEAQ (reference sequence). The CDR3 here is CASRTDRNTIYF. Partial CDR3 DNA: TGTGCCAGCAGAACTGACAGAAACACA. Full variable domain (missing parts from reference TRBV7-9 and TRBJ1-3): DTGVSQNPRHKITKRGQNVTFRCDPISEHNRLYWYRQTLGQGPEFLTYFQNEAQLEKSRLLSDRFSAERPKGSFSTLEIQRTEQGDSAMYLCASRTDRNTIYFGEGSWLTVV.

In the case of this clone: Read data end 3 residues before the CDR3 end; the end is taken from the germline J gene. The V call is TRBV3-1 (or the pseudogene TRBV3-2), the J call TRBJ2-1; 8 nucleotides match TRBD2. The CDR3 has 20 residues. The trim removed 7 bases at V and 2 bases at J, leaving 22 bases unmatched. Looked up from germline, CDR1 is LGHDT and CDR2 is YNNKEL (reference sequence). The sequenced CDR3 bases are TGTGCCAGCACCCACCCATTCGGGGGGGGAGGCGGAGCCCCCTACAATGAG. It translates to CASTHPFGGGGGAPYNE. The complete CDR3 reads CASTHPFGGGGGAPYNEQFF.

With regard to this clone: The read comes to an end 3 residues before the CDR3 does, leaving the germline J gene to fill in the end. The rearrangement links TRBV20-1 to TRBJ2-5; 11 bases map to TRBD2. CDR3 length: 13 amino acids. The trim removed 5 bases at V and 4 bases at J, leaving 3 bases unmatched. Germline values: CDR1 DFQATT, CDR2 SNEGSKA (reference sequence). CDR3 sequence: CSARLAGRETQYF. The DNA read from the CDR3 is TGCAGTGCTCGACTAGCGGGGAGAGAGACC.